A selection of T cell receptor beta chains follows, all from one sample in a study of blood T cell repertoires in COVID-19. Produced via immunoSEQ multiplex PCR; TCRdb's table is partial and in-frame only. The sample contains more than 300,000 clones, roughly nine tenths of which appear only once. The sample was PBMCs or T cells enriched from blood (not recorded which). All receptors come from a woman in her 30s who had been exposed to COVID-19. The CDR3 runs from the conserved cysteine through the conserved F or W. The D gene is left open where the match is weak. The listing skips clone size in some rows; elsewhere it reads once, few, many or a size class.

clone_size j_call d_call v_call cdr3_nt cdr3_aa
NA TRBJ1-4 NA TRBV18 TGTGCCAGCTCACCCCGGAGAGGCGAGGAAAAACTGTTTTTT CASSPRRGEEKLFF
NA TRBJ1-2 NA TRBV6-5 TGTGCCAGCAGTTCCCTGCCGACAGCCTATGGCTACACCTTC CASSSLPTAYGYTF
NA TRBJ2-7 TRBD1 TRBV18 TGTGCCAGCTCACCTCGGACAGGGAACTTCGAGCAGTACTTC CASSPRTGNFEQYF
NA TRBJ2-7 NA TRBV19 TGTGCCAGTTCCACCAGACGCGAGGCCGAGCAGTACTTC CASSTRREAEQYF
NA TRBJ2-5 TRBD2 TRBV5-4 TGTGCCAGCAGCTTGGGGCTAGCGGGGTACCAAGAGACCCAGTACTTC CASSLGLAGYQETQYF
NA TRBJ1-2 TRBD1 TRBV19 TGTGCCAGTAGGAGGGACAGGGGGCACTATGGCTACACCTTC CASRRDRGHYGYTF
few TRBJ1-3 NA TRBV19 TGTGCCACCACACAGGGTTTTTCAAACACCATATATTTT CATTQGFSNTIYF
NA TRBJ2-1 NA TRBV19 TGTGCCACCACGCCTCTGGGGCTGAGCTCCTACAATGAGCAGTTCTTC CATTPLGLSSYNEQFF
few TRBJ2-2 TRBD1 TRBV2 TGTGCCAGCATCCGGACAGGGGGGTCCGGGGAGCTGTTTTTT CASIRTGGSGELFF
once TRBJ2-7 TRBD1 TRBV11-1 TGTGCCAGCAGCCTTGACAGGGACGAGCAGTACTTC CASSLDRDEQYF
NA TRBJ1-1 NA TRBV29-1 TGCAGCGTTGACAGGGGGAACACTGAAGCTTTCTTT CSVDRGNTEAFF
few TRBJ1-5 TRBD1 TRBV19 TGTGCCAGTAGCTCGATCGGGGGCAGGGGGCGTAATCAGCCCCAGCATTTT CASSSIGGRGRNQPQHF
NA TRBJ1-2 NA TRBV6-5 TGTGCCAGCAGTTACGATCCGGGAGCTAACTATGGCTACACCTTC CASSYDPGANYGYTF
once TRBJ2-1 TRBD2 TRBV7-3 TGTGCCAGCAGCAAACTAGCGGGGGGGTCCTACAATGAGCAGTTCTTC CASSKLAGGSYNEQFF
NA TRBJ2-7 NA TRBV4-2 TGTGCCAGCAGCCAGGGATCCGGGGGCTACGAGCAGTACTTC CASSQGSGGYEQYF
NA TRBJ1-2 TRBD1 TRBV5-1 TGCGCCAGCAGCTCGGGACAGATCTATGGCTACACCTTC CASSSGQIYGYTF
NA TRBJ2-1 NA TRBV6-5 TGTGCCAGCAGTTACTCCCACACTCTAGCCTACAATGAGCAGTTCTTC CASSYSHTLAYNEQFF
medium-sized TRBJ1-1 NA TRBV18 TGTGCCAGCTCGCGGCAGGGGAACACTGAAGCTTTCTTT CASSRQGNTEAFF
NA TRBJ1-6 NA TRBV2 TGTGCCAGCAGGAAGGACAGTAGCTCACCCCTCCACTTT CASRKDSSSPLHF
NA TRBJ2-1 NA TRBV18 TGTGCCAGCTCAGCGACAGTCTACAATGAGCAGTTCTTC CASSATVYNEQFF
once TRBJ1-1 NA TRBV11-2 TGTGCCAGCAGCTTCGTAATGCGAGGAGAAGCTTTCTTT CASSFVMRGEAFF
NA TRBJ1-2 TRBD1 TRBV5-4 TGTGCCAGCAGCTTAGATTCGCGGGACAGGACCTTC CASSLDSRDRTF
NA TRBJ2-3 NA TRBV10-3 TGTGCCATCAGATTTACTAGCACAGATACGCAGTATTTT CAIRFTSTDTQYF
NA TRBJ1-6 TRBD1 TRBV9 TGTGCCAGCAGCGCATACAGGGGGCTGGGGACACCCCTCCACTTT CASSAYRGLGTPLHF
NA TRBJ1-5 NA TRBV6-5 TGTGCCAGCACAGCGGTACGGGGATCGGAGCAGCCCCAGCATTTT CASTAVRGSEQPQHF
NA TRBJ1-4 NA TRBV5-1 TGCGCCAGCAGCTTGGAGGCGGGGTATGAAAAACTGTTTTTT CASSLEAGYEKLFF
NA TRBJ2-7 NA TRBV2 TGTGCCAGCATACCACCCTCCAGCGAGCAGTACTTC CASIPPSSEQYF
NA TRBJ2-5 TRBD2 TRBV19 TGTGCCAGTAGTTCCGCCGGGACTAGCAAAGAGACCCAGTACTTC CASSSAGTSKETQYF
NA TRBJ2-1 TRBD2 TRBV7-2 TGTGCCAGCAGCTTTCAGGCAAGGGGACTAGCGGGTAACAATGAGCAGTTCTTC CASSFQARGLAGNNEQFF
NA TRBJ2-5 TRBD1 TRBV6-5 TGTGCCAGCAGTTACTACAGGGGGAAGACCCAGTACTTC CASSYYRGKTQYF
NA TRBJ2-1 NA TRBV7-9 TGTGCCAGCAGCGCCGGACAGGGAGGGGACAATGAGCAGTTCTTC CASSAGQGGDNEQFF
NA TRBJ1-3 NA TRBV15 TGTGCCACCAGCACGACAGGCTTTGGAAACACCATATATTTT CATSTTGFGNTIYF
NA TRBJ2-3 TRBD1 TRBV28 TGTGCCAGCAGTTCCCACGGACAGGGGCCAGATACGCAGTATTTT CASSSHGQGPDTQYF
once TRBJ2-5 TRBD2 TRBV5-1 TGCGCCAGCACGAGAGACGGGACTAGCGAGGAAGAGACCCAGTACTTC CASTRDGTSEEETQYF
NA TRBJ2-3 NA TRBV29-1 TGCAGCGTTGGGGAAGGAGGCGATACGCAGTATTTT CSVGEGGDTQYF